This TCR beta chain was sequenced in a study of T cells after yellow fever vaccination. Study results and limitations: Weaker overall, the secondary response nonetheless peaked faster (day 5 versus 15). Among primary-vaccination clones, most reappeared after the booster, at approximately 97% for CD4 and approximately 88% for CD8.

Universal primer sites and UMIs were introduced during 5'RACE template-switching synthesis of TCR cDNA. TCRdb re-derived calls from the 5' RACE reads in MiXCR, one entry per CDR3 protein. The repertoire has some 300,000 distinct CDR3 sequences, approximately 10% of them found once; the top ten carry 3% to 4%. This CDR3 is 17 amino acids long. Trimming cost V 10 bases and J 2 bases, with 24 bases left between them. Turning to this clonotype: Its target is unknown. This may be a read error, as it is one base from a much larger clone.

The source is a man younger than 35 who received the YFV17D yellow fever vaccine. This rearrangement joins TRBV12-3 or TRBV12-4 to TRBJ1-5; D gene ambiguous. Source: CD4+ T cells sorted from PBMCs, taken 5 days after the yellow fever booster vaccination. The CDR3 is CAISTRGLIEGNQPQHF. The CDR3 DNA follows: TGTGCCATCAGCACCCGCGGCCTGATAGAAGGCAATCAGCCCCAGCATTTT.